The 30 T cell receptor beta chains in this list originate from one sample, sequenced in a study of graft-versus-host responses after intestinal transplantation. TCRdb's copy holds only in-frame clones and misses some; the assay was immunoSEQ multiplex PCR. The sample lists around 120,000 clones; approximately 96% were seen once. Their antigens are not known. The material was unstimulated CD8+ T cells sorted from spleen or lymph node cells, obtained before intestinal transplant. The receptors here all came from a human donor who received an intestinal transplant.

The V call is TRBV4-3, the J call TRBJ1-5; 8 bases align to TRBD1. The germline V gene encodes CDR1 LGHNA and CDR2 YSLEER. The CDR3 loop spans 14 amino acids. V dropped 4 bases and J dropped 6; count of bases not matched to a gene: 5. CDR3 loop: CASSPWTGFQPQHF. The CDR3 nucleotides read TGCGCCAGCAGCCCATGGACAGGGTTTCAGCCCCAGCATTTT.

The CDR3 is CASSLGQGAAFF. The CDR3 bases are TGTGCCAGCAGCTTAGGGCAGGGTGCGGCTTTCTTT. V and J are TRBV7-9 and TRBJ1-1; the D gene is possibly TRBD1 (5 bases). Trimming shortened V by 1 base and J by 11 bases, and 11 bases separated the two germline ends. CDR1 and CDR2 from the germline V gene are SEHNR and FQNEAQ (reference sequence). This CDR3 has 12 amino acids.

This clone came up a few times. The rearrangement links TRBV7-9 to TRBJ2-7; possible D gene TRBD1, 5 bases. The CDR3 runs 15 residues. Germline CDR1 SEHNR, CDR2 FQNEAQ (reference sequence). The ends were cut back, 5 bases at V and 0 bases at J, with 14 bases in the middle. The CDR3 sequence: CASSVLTEPSYEQYF. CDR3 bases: TGTGCCAGCAGCGTCTTGACAGAGCCCTCCTACGAGCAGTACTTC.

For the CDR3, the DNA is TGTGCCAGCAGTTTCGAAGAAGACTCCTACAATGAGCAGTTCTTC. Amino acid sequence: CASSFEEDSYNEQFF. The chain is built from TRBV28 and TRBJ2-1; D uncertain. CDR3 length equals 15 residues. CDR1 and CDR2 (germline): MDHEN, SYDVKM. Trimming pared 3 bases from V and 0 bases from J, leaving 9 bases between.

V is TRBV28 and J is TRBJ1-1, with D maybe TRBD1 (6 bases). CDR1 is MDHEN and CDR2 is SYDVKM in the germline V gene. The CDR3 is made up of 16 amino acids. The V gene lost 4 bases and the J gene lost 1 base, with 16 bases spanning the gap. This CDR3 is CASSSLQTGQNTEAFF. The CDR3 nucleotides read TGTGCCAGCAGTTCCCTCCAAACAGGGCAGAACACTGAAGCTTTCTTT.

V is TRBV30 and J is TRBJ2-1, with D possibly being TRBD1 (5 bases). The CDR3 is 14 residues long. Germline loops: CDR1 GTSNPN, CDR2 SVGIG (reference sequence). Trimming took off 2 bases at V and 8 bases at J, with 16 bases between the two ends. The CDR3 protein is CAWSSGQGGDEQFF. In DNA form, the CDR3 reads TGTGCCTGGAGTTCAGGACAAGGTGGGGATGAGCAGTTCTTC. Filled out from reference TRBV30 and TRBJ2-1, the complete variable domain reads SQTIHQWPATLVQPVGSPLSLECTVEGTSNPNLYWYRQAAGRGLQLLFYSVGIGQISSEVPQNLSASRPQDRQFILSSKKLLLSDSGFYLCAWSSGQGGDEQFFGPGTRLTVL.

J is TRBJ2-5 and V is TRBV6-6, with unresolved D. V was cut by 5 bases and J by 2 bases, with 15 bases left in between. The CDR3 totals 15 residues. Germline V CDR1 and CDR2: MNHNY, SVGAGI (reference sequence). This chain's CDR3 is CASSLRVGGQETQYF. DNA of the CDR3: TGTGCCAGCAGTCTACGGGTGGGCGGACAAGAGACCCAGTACTTC.

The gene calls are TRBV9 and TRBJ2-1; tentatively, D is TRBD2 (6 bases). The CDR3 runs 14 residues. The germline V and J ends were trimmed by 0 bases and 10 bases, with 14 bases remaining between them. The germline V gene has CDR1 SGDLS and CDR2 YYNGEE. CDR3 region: CASSVAAPGSEQFF. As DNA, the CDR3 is TGTGCCAGCAGCGTAGCGGCCCCCGGGAGCGAGCAGTTCTTC.

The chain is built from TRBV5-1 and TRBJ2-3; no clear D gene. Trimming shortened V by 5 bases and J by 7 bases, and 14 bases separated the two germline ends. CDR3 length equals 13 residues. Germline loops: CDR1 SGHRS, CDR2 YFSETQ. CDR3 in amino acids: CASRGLRLYTQYF. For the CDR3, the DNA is TGCGCCAGCAGGGGCCTGAGGTTATATACGCAGTATTTT.

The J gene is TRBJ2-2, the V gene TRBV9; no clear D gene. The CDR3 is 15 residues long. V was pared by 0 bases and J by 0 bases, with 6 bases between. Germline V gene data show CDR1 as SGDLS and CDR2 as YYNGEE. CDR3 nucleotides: TGTGCCAGCAGCGTAGGGGCCTCGAACACCGGGGAGCTGTTTTTT. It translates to CASSVGASNTGELFF.

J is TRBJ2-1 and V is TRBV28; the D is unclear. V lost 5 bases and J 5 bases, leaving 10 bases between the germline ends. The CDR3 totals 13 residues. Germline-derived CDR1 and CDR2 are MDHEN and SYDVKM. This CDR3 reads CASSRQNNNEQFF. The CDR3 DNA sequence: TGTGCCAGCAGTCGGCAGAATAACAATGAGCAGTTCTTC. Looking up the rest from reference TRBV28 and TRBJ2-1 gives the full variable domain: DVKVTQSSRYLVKRTGEKVFLECVQDMDHENMFWYRQDPGLGLRLIYFSYDVKMKEKGDIPEGYSVSREKKERFSLILESASTNQTSMYLCASSRQNNNEQFFGPGTRLTVL.

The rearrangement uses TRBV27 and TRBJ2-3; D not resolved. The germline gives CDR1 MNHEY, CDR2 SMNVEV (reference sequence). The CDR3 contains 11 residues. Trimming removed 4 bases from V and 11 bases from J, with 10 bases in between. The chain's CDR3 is CASSWLGKQYF. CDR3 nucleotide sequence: TGTGCCAGCAGTTGGCTGGGTAAGCAGTATTTT.

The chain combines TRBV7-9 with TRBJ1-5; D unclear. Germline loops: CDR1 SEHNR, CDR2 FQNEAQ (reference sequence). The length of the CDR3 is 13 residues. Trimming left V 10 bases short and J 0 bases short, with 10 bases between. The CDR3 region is CAISWGSNQPQHF. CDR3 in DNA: TGTGCCATCTCGTGGGGTAGCAATCAGCCCCAGCATTTT.

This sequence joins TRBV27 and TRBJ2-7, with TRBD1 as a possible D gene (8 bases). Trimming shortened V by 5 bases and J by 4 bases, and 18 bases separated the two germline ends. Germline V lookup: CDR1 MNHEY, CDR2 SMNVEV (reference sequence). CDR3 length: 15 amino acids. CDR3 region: CASSPTGGGSYEQYF. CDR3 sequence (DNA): TGTGCCAGCAGTCCCACAGGGGGGGGTTCTTACGAGCAGTACTTC.

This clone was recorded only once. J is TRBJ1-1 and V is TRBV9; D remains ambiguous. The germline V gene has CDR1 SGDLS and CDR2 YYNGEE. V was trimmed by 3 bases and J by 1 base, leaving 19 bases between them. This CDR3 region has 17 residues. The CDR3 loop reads CASSEPSAGMRNTEAFF. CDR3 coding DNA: TGTGCCAGCAGCGAGCCGTCGGCGGGGATGAGGAACACTGAAGCTTTCTTT.

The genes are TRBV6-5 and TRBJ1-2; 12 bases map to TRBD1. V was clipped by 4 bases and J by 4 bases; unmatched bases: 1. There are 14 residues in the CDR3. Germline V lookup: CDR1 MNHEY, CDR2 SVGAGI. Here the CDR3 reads CASSWGQGAYGYTF. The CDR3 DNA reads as TGTGCCAGCAGTTGGGGACAGGGGGCCTATGGCTACACCTTC.

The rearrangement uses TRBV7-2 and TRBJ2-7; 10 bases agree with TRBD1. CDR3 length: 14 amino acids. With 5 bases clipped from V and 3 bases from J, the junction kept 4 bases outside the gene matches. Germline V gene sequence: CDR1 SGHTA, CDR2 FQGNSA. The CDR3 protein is CASSPGQGDYEQYF. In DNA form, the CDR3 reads TGTGCCAGCAGCCCTGGACAGGGGGACTACGAGCAGTACTTC.

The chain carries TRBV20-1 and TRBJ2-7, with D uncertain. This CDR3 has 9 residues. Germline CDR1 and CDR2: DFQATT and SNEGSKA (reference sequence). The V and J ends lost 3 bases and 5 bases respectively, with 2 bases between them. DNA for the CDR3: TGCAGTGCTAGCGACGAGCAGTACTTC. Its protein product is CSASDEQYF.

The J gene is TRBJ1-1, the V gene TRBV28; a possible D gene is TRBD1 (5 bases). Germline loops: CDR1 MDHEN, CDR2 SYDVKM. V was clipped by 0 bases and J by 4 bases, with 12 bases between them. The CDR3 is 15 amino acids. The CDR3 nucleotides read TGTGCCAGCAGTTTATGGACAGAGATGAGCACTGAAGCTTTCTTT. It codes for CASSLWTEMSTEAFF. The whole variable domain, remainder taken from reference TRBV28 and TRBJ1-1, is DVKVTQSSRYLVKRTGEKVFLECVQDMDHENMFWYRQDPGLGLRLIYFSYDVKMKEKGDIPEGYSVSREKKERFSLILESASTNQTSMYLCASSLWTEMSTEAFFGQGTRLTVV.

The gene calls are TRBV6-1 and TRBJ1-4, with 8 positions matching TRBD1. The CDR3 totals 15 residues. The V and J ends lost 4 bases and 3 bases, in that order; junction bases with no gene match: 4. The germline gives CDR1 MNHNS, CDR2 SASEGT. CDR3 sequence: CASSGRDRPNEKLFF. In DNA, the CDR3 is TGTGCCAGCAGTGGAAGGGACAGGCCTAATGAAAAACTGTTTTTT.

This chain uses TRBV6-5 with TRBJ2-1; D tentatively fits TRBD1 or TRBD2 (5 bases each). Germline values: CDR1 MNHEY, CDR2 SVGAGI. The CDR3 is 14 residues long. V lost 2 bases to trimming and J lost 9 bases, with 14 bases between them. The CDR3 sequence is CASSYGDRPVEQFF. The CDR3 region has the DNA TGTGCCAGCAGTTACGGGGACCGTCCGGTTGAGCAGTTCTTC.

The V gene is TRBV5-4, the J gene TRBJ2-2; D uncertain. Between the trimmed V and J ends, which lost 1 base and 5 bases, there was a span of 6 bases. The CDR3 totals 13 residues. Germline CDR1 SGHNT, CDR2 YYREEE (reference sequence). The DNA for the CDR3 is TGTGCCAGCAGCTTGATGGGAACCGGGGAGCTGTTTTTT. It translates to CASSLMGTGELFF.

DNA of the CDR3: TGTGCCAGCAGCGTCGGGTTTAGGGATGGCTACACCTTC. Translation: CASSVGFRDGYTF. The chain employs TRBV11-1 and TRBJ1-2, with D unclear. The V end was cut by 5 bases, the J end by 6 bases, with 13 bases between. The V gene's germline CDR1 is SGHAT and CDR2 FQDESV (reference sequence). The CDR3 has 13 amino acids.

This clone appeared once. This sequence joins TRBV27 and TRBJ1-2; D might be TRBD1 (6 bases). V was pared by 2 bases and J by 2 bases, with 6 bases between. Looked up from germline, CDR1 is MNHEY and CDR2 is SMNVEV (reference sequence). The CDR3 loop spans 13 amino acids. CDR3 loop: CASSLGQNYGYTF. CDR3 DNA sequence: TGTGCCAGCAGTTTAGGACAGAACTATGGCTACACCTTC.

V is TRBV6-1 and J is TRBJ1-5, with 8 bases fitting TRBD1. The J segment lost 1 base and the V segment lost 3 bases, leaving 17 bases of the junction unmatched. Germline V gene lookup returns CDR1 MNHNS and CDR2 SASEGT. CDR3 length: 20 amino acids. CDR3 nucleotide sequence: TGTGCCAGCAGTGACGCGTGGACAGGGACGTTCTGGGAGAGCAATCAGCCCCAGCATTTT. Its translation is CASSDAWTGTFWESNQPQHF.

The chain's CDR3 is CASRDSPWGNQPQHF. CDR3 coding DNA: TGTGCCAGCAGGGACAGCCCGTGGGGCAATCAGCCCCAGCATTTT. The genes are TRBV2 and TRBJ1-5, with TRBD1 as a possible D gene (6 bases). V was trimmed by 6 bases and J by 2 bases, leaving 14 bases between them. The CDR3 extends over 15 amino acids. Germline CDR1 is SNHLY and CDR2 is FYNNEI.

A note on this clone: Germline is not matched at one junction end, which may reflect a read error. The CDR3 reads CASSGAGTGDF. The CDR3 nucleotides read TGTGCCAGCAGCGGCGCCGGGACAGGGGACTTC. This chain links TRBV7-2 with TRBJ2-7; TRBD1 agrees at 10 bases. Germline V CDR1 and CDR2: SGHTA, FQGNSA. The CDR3 totals 11 residues.

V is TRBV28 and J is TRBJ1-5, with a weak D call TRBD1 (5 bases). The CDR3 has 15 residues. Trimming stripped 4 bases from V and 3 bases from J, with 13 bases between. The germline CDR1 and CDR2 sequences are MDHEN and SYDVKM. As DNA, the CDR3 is TGTGCCAGCAGTTCAACGGGGCTGGTCAATCAGCCCCAGCATTTT. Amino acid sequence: CASSSTGLVNQPQHF.

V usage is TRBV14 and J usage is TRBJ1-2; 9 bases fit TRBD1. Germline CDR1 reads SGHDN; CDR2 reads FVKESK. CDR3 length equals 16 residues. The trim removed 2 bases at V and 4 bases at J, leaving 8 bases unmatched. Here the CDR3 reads CASSQFAGTGTYGYTF. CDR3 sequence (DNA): TGTGCCAGCAGCCAATTTGCCGGGACAGGGACCTATGGCTACACCTTC.

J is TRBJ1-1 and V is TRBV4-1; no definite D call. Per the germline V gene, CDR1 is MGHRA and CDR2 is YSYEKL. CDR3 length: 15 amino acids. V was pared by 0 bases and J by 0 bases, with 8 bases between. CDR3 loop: CASSQDGAMNTEAFF. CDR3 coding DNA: TGCGCCAGCAGCCAAGACGGCGCCATGAACACTGAAGCTTTCTTT.